Sequencing of this T cell receptor (beta chain) was carried out in a study of cytomegalovirus exposure and HLA in healthy donors (dated by TCRdb to the late 2010s). For context, the study as a whole: According to a later analysis, the approximately 120 validation repertoires were produced on the same platform as the roughly 600 repertoires of the first cohort. The study aimed to test whether cataloging public T cell receptors could reveal signatures of past pathogen exposure. Along with the roughly 700-subject first cohort, a separate validation cohort of roughly 110 different subjects was used. To predict cytomegalovirus infection status, the study combined high-throughput TCR immunosequencing, statistical association of individual TCRs with disease status, and machine learning. What the study reported, not specific to this receptor: A later analysis had no HLA typing for the validation cohort, so co-occurrence there was scored across all 120 or so repertoires. In a later analysis, TCRs clustered in the first cohort were found to also tend to co-occur in the roughly 120 validation repertoires, with 94% of cluster scores above 0. Three of the identified cytomegalovirus-associated TCR beta chains were confirmed in vitro to be specific for cytomegalovirus antigens. According to the authors, the approach could potentially be generalized to other disease states and immunological phenotypes. In the study, roughly 160 TCR beta chains were listed as associated with cytomegalovirus. While some public TCRs were present in many individuals, most TCR sequences turned up only very rarely across donors. The classifier was reported to diagnose cytomegalovirus status with high specificity and sensitivity in both the original cohort and the validation cohort.

Donors formed part of the validation cohort, which comprised 120 subjects and was distinct from the first cohort of 690 or so subjects. Library preparation employed the immunoSEQ multiplex PCR assay. Regarding the original processing steps: A statistical classification framework was developed to diagnose cytomegalovirus status using the catalog of TCR beta chain sequences. Not all clones reach the TCRdb copy of this immuneACCESS table, which keeps in-frame sequences only. Checked studies attribute under half of the gap to unresolved V genes and leave the rest unexplained. V and J calls and clone size are given by that table; D and trimming were obtained from the DNA. Counted in this sample were hundreds of thousands of clones; roughly 88% of them appeared once. The ten largest clonotypes hold roughly 0.8% of the sample. At the junction V is shortened by 2 bases and J by 0 bases, with 4 bases in between. The germline V gene yields SGHRS for CDR1 and YFSETQ for CDR2. The CDR3, cysteine through phenylalanine, is 13 amino acids long. Of the read, only the CDR3 DNA is kept; its 39 bases are in frame from base 1.

Comment on this clone: Its antigen target is currently unknown. No much larger clone is present one base from it, and per-base qualities are unavailable.

Sequenced sample: PBMCs. This TCR was recovered from a woman in her late teens or twenties in good health and CMV-seronegative. This chain is built from TRBV5-1 and TRBJ2-3, with the identity of the D gene unclear. The DNA is TGCGCCAGCAGCTTACAAAGCACAGATACGCAGTATTTT. It specifies CASSLQSTDTQYF.